This T cell receptor beta chain was sequenced for a study of blood T cells in healthy people across ages (dated by TCRdb to about 2015). Looking at the study overall: In model experiments, template switching captured roughly one uniquely barcoded TCR beta cDNA molecule for every two T cells. The study measured age-related changes in TCR beta repertoire diversity using deep sequencing normalized with unique cDNA molecular identifiers. The donors were divided into four age groups: young (average around 16 years), middle-aged (approximately 39), aged (62) and long-lived (roughly 82). To avoid experimental bias, donors of different ages were distributed randomly across sequencing lanes. For two donors (one aged 18 to 29 and one aged 80 or older), the study analyzed two additional independent replicas of 1 million unique cDNA reads from the same blood draw. Results and caveats for the whole study, not just this receptor: There was a strong correlation between observed TCR beta diversity and the percentage of naive T cells measured by flow cytometry. Compared with the aged group, the long-lived group had more naive CD4+ T cells, fewer expanded clones and increased TCR diversity, a pattern suggesting age selection. Estimates of total diversity based on one million sequenced T cells were considered lower bounds and underestimates. Observed TCR beta diversity per million T cells fell roughly linearly with age, and a significant reduction was already apparent by age about 43. Conclusive comparison of naive and antigen-experienced compartments was prevented by the profiling of bulk unsorted PBMCs. The CMV infection status of donors was not known, potentially confounding age-related changes in expanded clonotypes.

The cysteine opens and the phenylalanine closes a CDR3 of 11 amino acids. The read is trimmed to its CDR3 DNA, 33 bases read in frame from base 1. Trimming removed 3 bases from V and 4 bases from J, leaving 4 bases between the germline ends. Sequences SGDLS (CDR1) and YYNGEE (CDR2) are obtained from the germline V gene. The protocol used for the library was 5' RACE. Sequencing was performed on an Illumina HiSeq 2500. The second PCR ran for roughly 6 to 11 cycles and used a J-beta primer mix along with a sample-barcoded 5' primer. Each TCR beta cDNA molecule received a unique molecular identifier from a template-switch 5' adaptor carrying 12 random nucleotides. At least 2.5 million CDR3-containing paired-end reads were obtained from each sample. The Mint cDNA synthesis kit, primed by a TRBC-specific oligonucleotide, was used to synthesize first-strand cDNA from all RNA. Following uracil-DNA glycosylase treatment, a first 18-cycle PCR with universal primers M1SS and BC2_uni_R was performed on all cDNA. The paper's processing steps were these. For normalization, 1 million high-quality reads, each with a distinct molecular identifier, were randomly selected from each sample. Reads sharing molecular identifiers were discarded rather than binned into consensus sequences. MiTCR, set to a Q25 quality threshold and the strictest error-elimination algorithm, was used for CDR3 identification, clonotype clustering and error correction. A nonparametric unseen species model with Euler transformation was used to estimate lower-bound total TCR beta diversity. TCRdb reanalyzed the raw reads on its own, using fastp at Q25 for trimming and MiXCR for clone calling, and kept in-frame beta chains. Rows matching on CDR3 protein sequence are summarized as one entry with the most common DNA and genes. These V and J calls derive from TCRdb rather than the authors' analysis. This sample has about 1.5 million distinct CDR3 sequences in its table, and roughly two fifths of those were observed once. In total, the top ten clones hold about 4% of the sample.

The roughly 42 donors, aged about 6 to 95 years, were systemically healthy Caucasian individuals from Russia. Approximately 9.3 milliliters of peripheral blood were drawn from each donor into EDTA-treated Vacutainer tubes. Ficoll-Paque density-gradient centrifugation was used to isolate PBMCs, with at least 7 million per sample. Trizol reagent was used to extract total RNA from PBMCs, with at least 5.5 micrograms per sample. Naive CD45RAhigh/CD27high T cell percentages were measured by flow cytometry on a PBMC aliquot from every donor. This clonotype was detected a few times. This clone's antigen is unknown. One base away there is no much larger clone; base qualities are not given.

Rearrangement joined TRBV9 to TRBJ1-2, with the identity of the D gene unclear. This clonotype originated in a woman aged 18-29 years in good health. The material sequenced was blood. The nucleotide sequence is TGTGCCAGCAGCGCCGCCTATGGCTACACCTTC. Its translation is CASSAAYGYTF.